The rows below give T cell receptor beta chains drawn from one sample of a study of T cell changes during pregnancy in multiple sclerosis. TCRdb keeps only in-frame clones here, not all; method: immunoSEQ multiplex PCR. The table lists 65,000 to 75,000 clones, 80% to 95% of them singletons. This specimen consisted of peripheral blood, obtained after pregnancy. All receptors come from a female donor in good health, enrolled as a control in a pregnancy study. Both conserved end residues are part of each CDR3. A D gene is named only where the DNA matches it firmly. Clone size is given for some rows only: seen once, a few or many times, or a class if the clone is expanded.

V	size	D	J	CDR3	DNA
TRBV1	.	.	TRBJ2-1	CTSSHFRWGRGEQFF	TGCACCAGCAGCCATTTCCGGTGGGGGAGGGGTGAGCAGTTCTTC
TRBV4-1	.	.	TRBJ2-7	CASSQEGGYEQYF	TGCGCCAGCAGCCAAGAAGGCGGGTACGAGCAGTACTTC
TRBV6-5	.	TRBD1	TRBJ1-5	CASSLQGAGNQPQHF	TGTGCCAGCAGCCTACAGGGGGCGGGCAATCAGCCCCAGCATTTT
TRBV2	.	.	TRBJ1-2	CASSEAIRSGVGYTF	TGTGCCAGCAGTGAAGCAATCCGCTCGGGGGTTGGCTACACCTTC
TRBV28	.	TRBD1	TRBJ2-1	CAGGDRGRNEQFF	TGTGCCGGAGGGGACAGGGGGCGCAATGAGCAGTTCTTC
TRBV6-5	.	.	TRBJ1-1	CASSYTGHLNTEAFF	TGTGCCAGCAGTTACACGGGACACCTGAACACTGAAGCTTTCTTT
TRBV28	.	.	TRBJ2-2	CASSFPRTHANTGELFF	TGTGCCAGCAGTTTTCCCCGGACACACGCGAACACCGGGGAGCTGTTTTTT
TRBV27	.	.	TRBJ2-7	CASSLQGSPYYEQYF	TGTGCCAGCAGCCTACAGGGATCTCCCTACTACGAGCAGTACTTC
TRBV19	.	.	TRBJ1-6	CASKEGGNQLNSPLHF	TGTGCCAGTAAGGAAGGGGGTAATCAATTGAATTCACCCCTCCACTTT
TRBV6-6	.	TRBD2	TRBJ2-1	CASSSPSGGYEQFF	TGTGCCAGCAGTTCCCCTAGCGGGGGGTATGAGCAGTTCTTC
TRBV9	.	TRBD1	TRBJ2-7	CASSVDQTGYYEQYF	TGTGCCAGCAGCGTAGACCAGACAGGGTACTACGAGCAGTACTTC
TRBV28	.	.	TRBJ1-2	CASRSGINYGYTF	TGTGCCAGCAGGTCAGGGATTAACTATGGCTACACCTTC
TRBV7-8	.	.	TRBJ1-5	CASSLGGHSNQPQHF	TGTGCCAGCAGCTTAGGGGGACATAGCAATCAGCCCCAGCATTTT
TRBV7-9	.	.	TRBJ2-1	CASSLANHNEQFF	TGTGCCAGCAGCTTAGCCAATCACAATGAGCAGTTCTTC
TRBV6-1	.	TRBD2	TRBJ2-5	CASSGLDRGETQYF	TGTGCCAGCAGCGGACTAGATCGAGGAGAGACCCAGTACTTC
TRBV19	.	TRBD1	TRBJ2-2	CATRENRGQNTGELFF	TGTGCCACCCGAGAAAACAGGGGACAAAACACCGGGGAGCTGTTTTTT
TRBV25-1	.	TRBD1	TRBJ2-7	CASSTLGQGSHEQYF	TGTGCCAGCAGCACCCTTGGACAGGGTAGTCACGAGCAGTACTTC
TRBV5-1	.	.	TRBJ2-1	CASSGGPGALPYNEQFF	TGCGCCAGCAGCGGTGGCCCAGGGGCCCTCCCCTACAATGAGCAGTTCTTC
TRBV7-3	.	.	TRBJ2-2	CASSLTSNTGELFF	TGTGCCAGCAGCTTAACATCTAACACCGGGGAGCTGTTTTTT
TRBV4-1	once	.	TRBJ1-2	CASSQETGNYGYTF	TGCGCCAGCAGCCAAGAGACGGGAAACTATGGCTACACCTTC
TRBV18	.	TRBD1	TRBJ1-5	CASSAGQGDNQPQHF	TGTGCCAGCTCAGCAGGACAGGGCGACAATCAGCCCCAGCATTTT
TRBV5-1	.	.	TRBJ2-4	CASSLAGPLAKNIQYF	TGCGCCAGCAGCTTGGCTGGGCCCCTAGCCAAAAACATTCAGTACTTC
TRBV27	.	.	TRBJ2-5	CASSTRQKGQETQYF	TGTGCCAGCAGTACCCGACAGAAGGGGCAAGAGACCCAGTACTTC
TRBV7-2	.	TRBD2	TRBJ2-3	CASSSAKDSGTLLDTQYF	TGTGCCAGCAGCTCCGCAAAGGATAGCGGGACCCTCTTAGATACGCAGTATTTT
TRBV7-2	.	.	TRBJ2-7	CASSLWQEYEQYF	TGTGCCAGCAGCTTATGGCAGGAATACGAGCAGTACTTC
TRBV7-7	.	.	TRBJ1-1	CASSTLSRANTEAFF	TGTGCTAGCAGCACGTTAAGCAGGGCGAACACTGAAGCTTTCTTT
TRBV10-3	once	TRBD1	TRBJ1-3	CAISAGTGSQSSGNTIYF	TGTGCCATCAGTGCCGGGACAGGGAGTCAGAGCTCTGGAAACACCATATATTTT
TRBV11-2	.	.	TRBJ2-7	CASSLMTTSYEQYF	TGTGCCAGCAGCTTAATGACAACCTCCTACGAGCAGTACTTC
TRBV4-1	.	TRBD1	TRBJ1-4	CASSHVQGAGGEKLFF	TGCGCCAGCAGCCACGTCCAGGGGGCGGGAGGGGAAAAACTGTTTTTT